The source of this T cell receptor (beta chain) is a study of blood T cells in healthy people across ages. On the study more broadly: Template switching picked up about one barcoded beta molecule for each two T cells.

Through a sample-barcoded 5' primer and a J-beta primer mix, a second PCR was run for roughly 6 to 12 cycles. Each cDNA molecule, via a template-switch adaptor with 12 random nucleotides, was tagged. TCRdb fed the 5' RACE reads into MiXCR, producing one record per CDR3 protein. The data show around 1,500,000 distinct CDR3 sequences, roughly 30% seen once. Study results and caveats: Per million T cells, TCR beta diversity dropped about linearly as age rose. Higher diversity, along with more naive CD4+ cells, distinguished long-lived donors from aged donors.

Comment on this clonotype: Its antigen is not known.

CDR1 and CDR2 from the germline V gene are SGHTA and FQGNSA. This CDR3 region has 14 residues. V lost 8 bases to trimming and J lost 0 bases, with 11 bases between them. The TCR was taken from a woman in her 30s in good health. The sequenced material came from blood. The V call is TRBV7-2, the J call TRBJ2-1; D might be TRBD2 (5 bases). This CDR3 reads CASGRRASYNEQFF. As DNA, the CDR3 is TGTGCCAGCGGCCGGCGGGCCTCCTACAATGAGCAGTTCTTC.